Described below is a single T cell receptor (beta chain) sequence and its context. In the original processing: For nucleated cells, counts were estimated from reference gene primer amplification. Some clones are missing from TCRdb's copy, which holds only in-frame ones; the method was immunoSEQ multiplex PCR. V and J calls and clone size are those listed in that table; D and trimming were worked out from the DNA. This table holds around 190,000 clones, around nine tenths found once. The data belong to a study of blood T cell repertoires in COVID-19. Study at large: The samples span acute and convalescent COVID-19 from the United States, Italy and Spain. PBMCs, B-cell-depleted T cells, or T cells were the source of the cDNA or gDNA that made up the material.

Germline CDR1 and CDR2: SNHLY and FYNNEI. This CDR3 region has 15 residues. J was trimmed by 3 bases and V by 0 bases; bases with no gene match: 5. This TCR derives from a man aged 50 or older with COVID-19, enrolled during active disease. Sequenced input: peripheral blood. V is TRBV2 and J is TRBJ2-7; 7 bases are shared with TRBD1. CDR3 DNA sequence: TGTGCCAGCAGTGAAGCGATGGGACAGTACTACGAGCAGTACTTC. As protein: CASSEAMGQYYEQYF.